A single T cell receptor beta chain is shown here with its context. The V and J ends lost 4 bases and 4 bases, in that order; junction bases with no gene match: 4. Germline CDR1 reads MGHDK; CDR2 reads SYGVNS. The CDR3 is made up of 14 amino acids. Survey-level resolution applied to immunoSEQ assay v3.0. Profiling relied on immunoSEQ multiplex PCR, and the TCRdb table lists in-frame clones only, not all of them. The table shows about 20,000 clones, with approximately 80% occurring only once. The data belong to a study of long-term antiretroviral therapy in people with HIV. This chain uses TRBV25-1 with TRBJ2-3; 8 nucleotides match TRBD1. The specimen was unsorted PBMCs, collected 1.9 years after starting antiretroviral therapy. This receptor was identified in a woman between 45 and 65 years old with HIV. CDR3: CASSGPTGADTQYF. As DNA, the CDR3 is TGTGCCAGCAGTGGGCCGACAGGGGCAGATACGCAGTATTTT.